This entry features one T cell receptor beta chain sequence. The table came from immunoSEQ multiplex PCR; TCRdb's copy has only in-frame clones and leaves some out. The sample records hundreds of thousands of clones, less than 90% being singletons. The entry originates in a study of blood T cell repertoires in COVID-19. Turning to the study itself: Samples came from the United States, Italy and Spain, spanning acute and convalescent COVID-19. In each case, the material was cDNA or gDNA derived from T cells, B-cell-depleted T cells, or PBMCs.

The recovered donors of Cohort 3 showed two negative PCRs, clearance, or symptom resolution. J lost 0 bases, V lost 3 bases, and 2 bases had no gene match. The CDR3 contains 14 residues. Per the germline V gene, CDR1 is SEHNR and CDR2 is FQNEAQ (reference sequence). The sample taken for sequencing was PBMCs or T cells enriched from blood (not recorded which). The origin of this receptor is a woman aged 25 to 39 who had recovered from COVID-19. This chain uses TRBV7-9 with TRBJ2-7; 7 nucleotides line up with TRBD1. CDR3 sequence (DNA): TGTGCCAGCAGCTTGACAGGGACCTCCTACGAGCAGTACTTC. This sequence encodes CASSLTGTSYEQYF.